These 28 T cell receptor beta chains were sequenced from one sample in a study of beta chain features in type 1 diabetes. cDNA synthesis used the whole RNA isolate, giving expressed TCRB sequences. Some clones are missing from TCRdb's copy, which holds only in-frame ones; the method was immunoSEQ multiplex PCR. The sample includes over 150,000 clones, 7.5% to 10% seen only once; the top ten take almost 0.65%. Sequenced input: central memory CD4+ T cells from blood. The receptor source for this set is a man younger than 35 in good health.

This chain joins TRBV5-1 and TRBJ2-5; perhaps TRBD2 as D (6 bases). Trimming took off 4 bases at V and 4 bases at J, with 11 bases between the two ends. The CDR3 totals 13 residues. CDR1 SGHRS and CDR2 YFSETQ come from the germline V gene. This CDR3 is CASSPGVRETQYF. In DNA form, the CDR3 reads TGCGCCAGCAGCCCGGGGGTACGAGAGACCCAGTACTTC.

This clone came up many times. V is TRBV29-1 and J is TRBJ2-7; 8 bases agree with TRBD1. The germline CDR1 and CDR2 sequences are SQVTM and ANQGSEA. The CDR3 length is 12 residues. V was pared by 6 bases and J by 3 bases, with 4 bases of the junction left unmatched. CDR3 sequence reads: CSVHGQGYEQYF. The DNA of the CDR3 is TGCAGCGTCCACGGACAGGGCTACGAGCAGTACTTC.

This clone appeared a few times. The chain has TRBV7-2 and TRBJ2-7; no firm D call. V was pared by 4 bases and J by 6 bases, with 19 bases between. Germline V gene sequence: CDR1 SGHTA, CDR2 FQGNSA. CDR3 size: 15 residues. The CDR3 region is CASSSRPKASGEQYF. DNA for the CDR3: TGTGCCAGCAGCTCCCGCCCTAAGGCTAGTGGCGAGCAGTACTTC.

The V gene is TRBV5-4, the J gene TRBJ1-1, with 8 bases lining up with TRBD1. The CDR3 is 14 residues long. The germline V gene has CDR1 SGHNT and CDR2 YYREEE (reference sequence). Unmatched junction bases numbered 7, after V lost 4 bases and J lost 5 bases. CDR3 nucleotide sequence: TGTGCCAGCAGCAAGGACAGGGTAAATACTGAAGCTTTCTTT. Residues: CASSKDRVNTEAFF.

This clone was recorded many times. The chain combines TRBV29-1 with TRBJ2-1, with TRBD2 identical over 12 bases. The CDR3 is 15 residues long. The ends lost 7 bases at V and 6 bases at J; junction bases unmatched: 10. Germline values: CDR1 SQVTM, CDR2 ANQGSEA. CDR3 nucleotide sequence: TGCAGCGGTATAGGACTAGCGGGACTTCTCAATGAGCAGTTCTTC. Protein product: CSGIGLAGLLNEQFF.

This clone was seen ten or more times. The chain carries TRBV7-3 and TRBJ2-2; no definite D call. Trimming cost V 3 bases and J 6 bases, with 5 bases left between them. Germline CDR1 is SGHTA and CDR2 is FQGTGA. This CDR3 region has 12 residues. Written as DNA, the CDR3 is TGTGCCAGCAGCTTTAGCCCCGGGGAGCTGTTTTTT. Amino acid sequence: CASSFSPGELFF.

This clone was detected many times. The chain employs TRBV30 and TRBJ1-1, with D tentatively TRBD1 (5 bases). Germline V gene data show CDR1 as GTSNPN and CDR2 as SVGIG (reference sequence). With 0 bases removed from V and 4 bases from J, the gap between germline ends came to 9 bases. The CDR3 spans 13 residues. For the CDR3, the DNA is TGTGCCTGGAGTGTACAAAGGGGCACTGAAGCTTTCTTT. This sequence encodes CAWSVQRGTEAFF.

CDR3 nucleotides: TGTGCCAGCAGTTACTCGGGGCTAAAAGATACGCAGTATTTT. Protein: CASSYSGLKDTQYF. The J gene is TRBJ2-3, the V gene TRBV6-5; TRBD1 is a possible D gene (5 bases). CDR3 length: 14 amino acids. V shed 0 bases and J shed 5 bases, with 9 bases lying between them. The V gene's germline CDR1 is MNHEY and CDR2 SVGAGI.

This clone was recorded at least ten times. The CDR3 bases are TGTGCCAGCAGTTTTGACAGCTCCTACGAGCAGTACTTC. This gives the protein CASSFDSSYEQYF. The V gene is TRBV27, the J gene TRBJ2-7; D possibly corresponds to TRBD1 (5 bases). V lost 3 bases and J lost 0, with 6 bases in between. Germline V gives CDR1 MNHEY, CDR2 SMNVEV (reference sequence). The CDR3 loop spans 13 amino acids.

The chain joins TRBV7-2 to TRBJ2-1, with TRBD2 identical over 9 bases. With V trimmed by 5 bases and J by 3 bases, 5 bases remained unmatched. The CDR3 runs 15 residues. Looked up from germline, CDR1 is SGHTA and CDR2 is FQGNSA. CDR3 sequence (DNA): TGTGCCAGCAGCCTCCCGACTAGCGGCTACAATGAGCAGTTCTTC. This codes for CASSLPTSGYNEQFF.

The table lists this clone with a few counts. Distinct nucleotide sequences in the sample also encode this CDR3. V usage is TRBV27 and J usage is TRBJ1-2; a weak D match, TRBD1 (6 bases). CDR3 length equals 13 residues. Trimming stripped 4 bases from V and 4 bases from J, with 10 bases between. Germline values: CDR1 MNHEY, CDR2 SMNVEV (reference sequence). CDR3 amino acids: CASSSQGPYGYTF. CDR3 DNA sequence: TGTGCCAGCAGTTCACAGGGTCCCTATGGCTACACCTTC.

The sample holds many counts of this clone. The chain is built from TRBV28 and TRBJ1-4; D not certain. The CDR3 is 13 residues long. V was trimmed by 5 bases and J by 8 bases, leaving 12 bases between them. Germline V CDR1 and CDR2: MDHEN, SYDVKM. For the CDR3, the DNA is TGTGCCAGCAGTGCCGGGAGCCCCGAAAAACTGTTTTTT. This encodes CASSAGSPEKLFF.

This clone was counted between two and nine times. CDR3 in amino acids: CASSSGDTQYF. In nucleotides, the CDR3 is TGTGCCAGCAGCTCGGGGGATACGCAGTATTTT. The J gene is TRBJ2-3, the V gene TRBV5-4; D is possibly TRBD2 (5 bases). The CDR3 has 11 amino acids. V was cut by 3 bases and J by 6 bases, with 5 bases left in between. Germline-derived CDR1 and CDR2 are SGHNT and YYREEE (reference sequence).

This clone was picked up many times. Other nucleotide sequences in the sample specify the same CDR3. The chain has TRBV7-3 and TRBJ2-3; D may be TRBD1 (5 bases). The CDR3 has 14 amino acids. Germline-derived CDR1 and CDR2 are SGHTA and FQGTGA. Trimming left V 1 base short and J 5 bases short, with 10 bases between. CDR3 coding DNA: TGTGCCAGCAGCTTAAGCCAGGGTAGAGATACGCAGTATTTT. Its translation: CASSLSQGRDTQYF.

This clone was picked up a small number of times. A single base separates this from a much larger clone, so it may be a read error. The sample carries other DNA sequences with the same CDR3. V is TRBV7-3 and J is TRBJ2-3; no clear D gene. The CDR3 sequence is 12 residues long. CDR1 and CDR2 from the germline V gene are SGHTA and FQGTGA. V lost 4 bases and J lost 0, with 2 bases in between. As DNA, the CDR3 is TGTGCCAGCAGCTCTAGCACAGATACGCAGTATTTT. It is translated as CASSSSTDTQYF.

The rearrangement joins TRBV11-1 to TRBJ2-1, with D tentatively TRBD2 (6 bases). Trimming shortened V by 3 bases and J by 4 bases, and 13 bases separated the two germline ends. Germline V gene sequence: CDR1 SGHAT, CDR2 FQDESV (reference sequence). The CDR3 runs to 15 residues. In DNA, the CDR3 is TGTGCCAGCAGCTTGGGGGGAAGTAGGTACAATGAGCAGTTCTTC. This sequence encodes CASSLGGSRYNEQFF. Looking up the rest from reference TRBV11-1 and TRBJ2-1 gives the full variable domain: EAEVAQSPRYKITEKSQAVAFWCDPISGHATLYWYRQILGQGPELLVQFQDESVVDDSQLPKDRFSAERLKGVDSTLKIQPAELGDSAMYLCASSLGGSRYNEQFFGPGTRLTVL.

A few counts support this clone. The rearrangement links TRBV28 to TRBJ1-1; no reliable D call. Germline CDR1 is MDHEN and CDR2 is SYDVKM. CDR3 length: 15 residues. V lost 6 bases to trimming and J lost 4 bases, with 18 bases between them. The CDR3 is CASSRRTLGGTEAFF. CDR3 DNA: TGTGCCAGCAGCCGCCGGACCTTAGGAGGCACTGAAGCTTTCTTT.

The gene calls are TRBV28 and TRBJ1-2; D might be TRBD1 (6 bases). The germline CDR1 and CDR2 sequences are MDHEN and SYDVKM. This CDR3 is built from 14 residues. V lost 2 bases, J lost 8 bases, and 15 bases lay in between. CDR3 region: CASSLTGGADGYTF. CDR3 DNA: TGTGCCAGCAGTTTAACGGGGGGCGCGGACGGCTACACCTTC.

This clone was found a few times. The chain carries TRBV7-9 and TRBJ1-1; D remains unclear. CDR3 length equals 12 residues. Between the trimmed V and J ends, which lost 7 bases and 3 bases, there was a span of 9 bases. Germline V gene sequence: CDR1 SEHNR, CDR2 FQNEAQ (reference sequence). The CDR3: CASNRGDTEAFF. CDR3 nucleotide sequence: TGTGCCAGCAATCGGGGTGACACTGAAGCTTTCTTT.

V usage is TRBV6-6 and J usage is TRBJ1-2; TRBD1 matches 8 bases. V dropped 6 bases and J dropped 0; count of bases not matched to a gene: 3. This CDR3 contains 14 residues. Germline V gene data show CDR1 as MNHNY and CDR2 as SVGAGI (reference sequence). The CDR3 DNA follows: TGTGCCAGCAGCGGACAGGGAGCTAACTATGGCTACACCTTC. Its translation is CASSGQGANYGYTF.

This clone was found a few times. The chain recombines TRBV18 with TRBJ2-7, with TRBD2 matching over 10 bases. V dropped 5 bases and J dropped 3; count of bases not matched to a gene: 4. From germline, CDR1 is KGHSH and CDR2 LQKENI. This CDR3 comprises 14 residues. The CDR3, as DNA: TGTGCCAGCTCATCTAGCGGGAGAAACTACGAGCAGTACTTC. Its protein product is CASSSSGRNYEQYF.

There are many counts of this clone. The CDR3 region is CASSEEFYGYTF. In nucleotides, the CDR3 is TGTGCCAGTAGTGAGGAATTCTATGGCTACACCTTC. The gene calls are TRBV19 and TRBJ1-2, with no clear D. The CDR3 is 12 residues long. Germline-derived CDR1 and CDR2 are LNHDA and SQIVND (reference sequence). The ends were cut back, 5 bases at V and 4 bases at J, with 8 bases in the middle.

This clone has more than one count but fewer than ten. V and J are TRBV6-6 and TRBJ2-4; D may be TRBD1 (5 bases). V was trimmed by 8 bases and J by 0 bases, leaving 14 bases between them. The CDR3 has 15 residues. Germline V lookup: CDR1 MNHNY, CDR2 SVGAGI (reference sequence). Here the CDR3 reads CASADGHLAKNIQYF. DNA for the CDR3: TGTGCCAGCGCCGACGGACACTTAGCCAAAAACATTCAGTACTTC.

This clone has just a few counts. The gene calls are TRBV6-6 and TRBJ1-2; 10 positions match TRBD1. Germline assignment: CDR1 MNHNY and CDR2 SVGAGI (reference sequence). This CDR3 has 16 residues. V was pared by 6 bases and J by 4 bases, with 11 bases of the junction left unmatched. In DNA form, the CDR3 reads TGTGCCAGCAGCTCCGGGACAGGGGATTATGGCTATGGCTACACCTTC. Its protein product is CASSSGTGDYGYGYTF.

Only a few counts were recorded for this clone. The chain is built from TRBV19 and TRBJ1-5, with 11 positions matching TRBD1. Germline V CDR1 and CDR2: LNHDA, SQIVND (reference sequence). V shed 4 bases, J shed 5 bases, and the junction held 4 bases outside the gene matches. The CDR3 is 15 amino acids. The CDR3 loop is CASSKDRGLDQPQHF. The CDR3 DNA reads TGTGCCAGTAGTAAGGACAGGGGGCTCGATCAGCCCCAGCATTTT. The full variable domain, with the rest looked up from reference TRBV19 and TRBJ1-5, is DGGITQSPKYLFRKEGQNVTLSCEQNLNHDAMYWYRQDPGQGLRLIYYSQIVNDFQKGDIAEGYSVSREKKESFPLTVTSAQKNPTAFYLCASSKDRGLDQPQHFGDGTRLSIL.

This clone was picked up many times. The V and J genes are TRBV2 and TRBJ2-1, with 8 nucleotides matching TRBD2. The junction had 6 bases not matched to a gene; V was cut back by 7 bases and J by 1 base. This CDR3 contains 15 residues. CDR1 SNHLY and CDR2 FYNNEI come from the germline V gene. The CDR3 spells CASTPTSGSYNEQFF. The CDR3 DNA sequence: TGTGCCAGCACCCCCACTAGCGGTTCCTACAATGAGCAGTTCTTC.

This clone was counted between two and nine times. V and J are TRBV7-3 and TRBJ2-1, with D perhaps TRBD2 (7 bases). The germline V gene has CDR1 SGHTA and CDR2 FQGTGA. V lost 2 bases, J lost 10 bases, and 15 bases lay in between. The CDR3 extends over 14 amino acids. The CDR3 sequence is CASSLGGGDEEQFF. CDR3 coding DNA: TGTGCCAGCAGCTTAGGGGGGGGCGACGAGGAGCAGTTCTTC.

This clone was recorded at least ten times. The rearrangement links TRBV7-2 to TRBJ1-1, with D uncertain. V lost 2 bases to trimming and J lost 8 bases, with 15 bases between them. The germline V gene encodes CDR1 SGHTA and CDR2 FQGNSA. The CDR3 is 14 amino acids. CDR3 sequence reads: CASSLLGYIREAFF. Here the CDR3 DNA reads TGTGCCAGCAGCTTACTCGGGTATATACGGGAAGCTTTCTTT.